This passage covers 32 T cell receptor beta chains from one sample sequenced in a study of blood T cells in healthy people across ages. PCR was performed a second time for about 7 to 11 cycles using a sample-barcoded 5' primer and a J-beta primer mix. TCRdb processed the 5' RACE reads anew with MiXCR; each CDR3 protein has one entry. The profile shows roughly 1,300,000 distinct CDR3 sequences, roughly 59% of them singletons. Sequenced: blood. The source is a man between 18 and 35 years old in good health.

A single count supports this clonotype. The V gene is TRBV20-1, the J gene TRBJ1-1, with D tentatively TRBD1 (5 bases). Germline values: CDR1 DFQATT, CDR2 SNEGSKA (reference sequence). CDR3 length: 13 amino acids. CDR3 in DNA: TGCAGAGCCCTGGGGGTGACGATCACTGAAGCTTTCTTT. Encoded protein: CRALGVTITEAFF.

The rearrangement uses TRBV9 and TRBJ2-1, with 15 bases aligning to TRBD2. J gave up 7 bases and V 3 bases, and 8 bases lay outside the gene matches. This CDR3 contains 17 residues. CDR1 is SGDLS, CDR2 YYNGEE, per germline. In nucleotides, the CDR3 is TGTGCCAGCAGCGCCAGTTTCGGGACTAGCGGGGGGAATGAGCAGTTCTTC. It encodes CASSASFGTSGGNEQFF. The entire variable domain, with the rest obtained from reference TRBV9 and TRBJ2-1, is as follows: DSGVTQTPKHLITATGQRVTLRCSPRSGDLSVYWYQQSLDQGLQFLIQYYNGEERAKGNILERFSAQQFPDLHSELNLSSLELGDSALYFCASSASFGTSGGNEQFFGPGTRLTVL.

The V and J genes are TRBV20-1 and TRBJ1-2; tentative D call: TRBD1 (5 bases). V was shortened by 3 bases and J by 3 bases, with 11 bases between the two germline ends. This CDR3 is built from 13 residues. Germline-derived CDR1 and CDR2 are DFQATT and SNEGSKA (reference sequence). This CDR3 reads CSAREGPDYGYTF. CDR3 in DNA: TGCAGTGCTAGGGAGGGACCGGACTATGGCTACACCTTC.

V gene TRBV6-5 combines with J gene TRBJ2-1, with TRBD2 matching over 13 bases. The better agreement between TRBJ2-7 and the DNA end casts doubt on the J call. The CDR3 is 20 amino acids. In germline, CDR1 is MNHEY, CDR2 SVGAGI. DNA for the CDR3: TGTGCCAGCAGTTACGAGACCGGACTAGCGGGGGTAAGCTCCTACAATGAGCAGTACTTC. Its translation is CASSYETGLAGVSSYNEQYF.

The V gene is TRBV25-1, the J gene TRBJ1-2; 7 bases agree with TRBD1. The germline gives CDR1 MGHDK, CDR2 SYGVNS. The CDR3 runs to 15 residues. V lost 10 bases to trimming and J lost 8 bases; unmatched junction nucleotides: 19. Here the CDR3 reads CATKEEGAVFNGYTF. Written as DNA, the CDR3 is TGTGCCACCAAGGAGGAGGGGGCGGTATTTAACGGCTACACCTTC.

The rearrangement joins TRBV29-1 to TRBJ1-2; D is perhaps TRBD1 (5 bases). This CDR3 comprises 14 residues. Trimming cost V 4 bases and J 6 bases, with 18 bases left between them. Germline assignment: CDR1 SQVTM and CDR2 ANQGSEA. This CDR3 reads CSVATTRTGHGYTF. The DNA of the CDR3 is TGCAGCGTTGCGACGACGCGAACAGGTCATGGCTACACCTTC.

This clonotype was detected a few times. V is TRBV5-1 and J is TRBJ1-2; D gene uncertain. V was cut by 0 bases and J by 7 bases, with 13 bases left in between. Germline lookup yields CDR1 SGHRS and CDR2 YFSETQ. The CDR3 extends over 14 amino acids. CDR3 region: CASSLVEQVGGYTF. Here the CDR3 DNA reads TGCGCCAGCAGCTTGGTGGAGCAAGTGGGTGGCTACACCTTC.

This chain connects TRBV6-6 to TRBJ2-1; tentatively, D is TRBD2 (6 bases). V lost 3 bases and J 7 bases, leaving 13 bases between the germline ends. The CDR3 consists of 14 residues. Germline V lookup: CDR1 MNHNY, CDR2 SVGAGI (reference sequence). In DNA form, the CDR3 reads TGTGCCAGCAGTTATTTGGAGGGGAGGAATGAGCAGTTCTTC. Translation: CASSYLEGRNEQFF.

The chain recombines TRBV15 with TRBJ2-1; TRBD2 matches 9 bases. Germline V gene sequence: CDR1 LNHNV, CDR2 YYDKDF (reference sequence). CDR3 length: 17 residues. V shed 5 bases and J 8 bases; nucleotides not matched to a gene: 16. CDR3 sequence (DNA): TGTGCCACCAGCCGACCTAGGGCGGGAGGGCCTTTCGATGAGCAGTTCTTC. Translation gives CATSRPRAGGPFDEQFF.

This clonotype was seen a handful of times. The chain carries TRBV14 and TRBJ2-1, with 9 bases lining up with TRBD2. This CDR3 is built from 16 residues. Germline V gene sequence: CDR1 SGHDN, CDR2 FVKESK. The J segment lost 8 bases and the V segment lost 4 bases, leaving 12 bases of the junction unmatched. The CDR3 loop reads CASSPTSGPAMDEQFF. The CDR3 DNA follows: TGTGCCAGCAGCCCAACTAGCGGGCCAGCCATGGATGAGCAGTTCTTC.

V gene TRBV4-2 combines with J gene TRBJ2-2; D ambiguous. From germline, CDR1 is LGHNA and CDR2 YNFKEQ. V was clipped by 7 bases and J by 9 bases, with 12 bases between them. The length of the CDR3 is 12 residues. The CDR3 DNA sequence: TGTGCCAGCAACAACCCAGAGCGGGAGCTGTTTTTT. It codes for CASNNPERELFF.

This sequence joins TRBV5-1 and TRBJ2-4; 8 bases align to TRBD2. The tail of the sequence fits TRBJ2-7 better, so the J call may be wrong. The length of the CDR3 is 16 residues. CDR1 is SGHRS, CDR2 YFSETQ, per germline. As DNA, the CDR3 is TGCGCCAGTAGCCTAGAGGCGAGAATAGCGGGGACCGAGCAGTACTTC. Protein sequence: CASSLEARIAGTEQYF.

A few counts support this clonotype. The gene calls are TRBV10-3 and TRBJ2-4, with a weak D call TRBD2 (5 bases). CDR3 length: 14 residues. Germline loops: CDR1 ENHRY, CDR2 SYGVKD. V lost 5 bases to trimming and J lost 8 bases, with 16 bases between them. The CDR3 loop is CAISSADRGHIQYF. In nucleotides, the CDR3 is TGTGCCATCAGTTCGGCCGACCGAGGGCACATTCAGTACTTC.

The chain has TRBV27 and TRBJ1-4; D gene uncertain. Trimming shortened V by 2 bases and J by 4 bases, and 11 bases separated the two germline ends. CDR3 length: 15 residues. Germline V lookup: CDR1 MNHEY, CDR2 SMNVEV (reference sequence). The DNA of the CDR3 is TGTGCCAGCAGTTTAGGGTCCTCGAGTAATGAAAAACTGTTTTTT. Amino acids: CASSLGSSSNEKLFF.

The chain couples TRBV20-1 to TRBJ2-1; TRBD2 agrees at 7 bases. With V trimmed by 4 bases and J by 9 bases, 6 bases remained unmatched. Germline lookup yields CDR1 DFQATT and CDR2 SNEGSKA (reference sequence). The CDR3 contains 12 residues. The CDR3 is CSAILAGPEQFF. The CDR3 nucleotides read TGCAGTGCTATCTTAGCGGGCCCTGAGCAGTTCTTC.

This clonotype was counted ten times or more. Being one base from a much bigger clone, this may be a read error. V usage is TRBV28 and J usage is TRBJ2-5, with 10 bases aligning to TRBD2. CDR1 is MDHEN, CDR2 SYDVKM, per germline. V lost 2 bases, J lost 11 bases, and 11 bases stayed unmatched. This CDR3 spans 15 amino acids. As DNA, the CDR3 is TGTGCCAGCAGTTTAGGGACTAGCGATCGCAATGAGCAGTACTTC. Its protein product is CASSLGTSDRNEQYF.

Here the CDR3 reads CASSPTSGGDQETQYF. The CDR3 nucleotides are TGTGCCAGCAGCCCCACTAGCGGGGGGGATCAAGAGACCCAGTACTTC. The chain uses TRBV7-8 and TRBJ2-5; 13 positions match TRBD2. The V gene's germline CDR1 is SGHVS and CDR2 FQNEAQ. The CDR3 runs to 16 residues. The V and J ends lost 5 bases and 2 bases, in that order; junction bases with no gene match: 5.

The chain couples TRBV7-8 to TRBJ2-7; the match to TRBD2 covers 7 bases. Germline V gene sequence: CDR1 SGHVS, CDR2 FQNEAQ. After removal of 2 bases from V and 0 bases from J, the junction contained 4 bases not matched to a gene. The CDR3 extends over 15 amino acids. The CDR3 region is CASSLMGGVSYEQYF. CDR3 coding DNA: TGTGCCAGCAGCTTAATGGGGGGGGTCTCCTACGAGCAGTACTTC.

This clonotype was observed a single time. The chain joins TRBV20-1 to TRBJ2-7, with D perhaps being TRBD1 or TRBD2 (6 bases each). Germline CDR1 DFQATT, CDR2 SNEGSKA (reference sequence). There are 15 residues in the CDR3. The V gene lost 0 bases and the J gene lost 0 bases, with 12 bases spanning the gap. CDR3 nucleotide sequence: TGCAGTGCTAGAGATGGAGGGGGTGGCTCCTACGAGCAGTACTTC. It is translated as CSARDGGGGSYEQYF.

This rearrangement joins TRBV6-5 to TRBJ2-6, with D perhaps matching TRBD2 (6 bases). Germline values: CDR1 MNHEY, CDR2 SVGAGI. V was cut by 4 bases and J by 0 bases, with 10 bases left in between. The CDR3 length is 16 residues. CDR3 in amino acids: CASSSGLLSGANVLTF. The CDR3 region has the DNA TGTGCCAGCAGTTCGGGACTGCTCTCTGGGGCCAACGTCCTGACTTTC.

This clonotype was observed a handful of times. The chain employs TRBV7-9 and TRBJ2-3; TRBD2 agrees at 11 bases. J was trimmed by 2 bases and V by 3 bases; bases with no gene match: 7. CDR1 is SEHNR, CDR2 FQNEAQ, per germline (reference sequence). CDR3 length: 17 amino acids. In DNA, the CDR3 is TGTGCCAGCAGCTTGGCTAGCGGGGGGATTAACACAGATACGCAGTATTTT. Encoded protein: CASSLASGGINTDTQYF.

The chain couples TRBV12-3 or TRBV12-4 to TRBJ2-1, with 7 bases lining up with TRBD1. V trimming: 5 bases; J trimming: 9 bases; junction bases outside the gene matches: 10. The CDR3 spans 14 residues. The CDR3 DNA is TGTGCCAGCAGTCGAGGGACAGCAACGGGTGAGCAGTTCTTC. Its protein product is CASSRGTATGEQFF.

The chain joins TRBV3-1 to TRBJ2-4; no firm D call. The germline V gene has CDR1 LGHDT and CDR2 YNNKEL (reference sequence). Trimming removed 0 bases from V and 1 base from J, with 4 bases in between. This CDR3 comprises 14 residues. The DNA for the CDR3 is TGTGCCAGCAGCCAAGACGCGGCCAAAAACATTCAGTACTTC. This encodes CASSQDAAKNIQYF.

The chain is built from TRBV20-1 and TRBJ1-2, with D tentatively TRBD1 (6 bases). The CDR3 has 12 residues. Germline V lookup: CDR1 DFQATT, CDR2 SNEGSKA (reference sequence). Trimming shortened V by 6 bases and J by 8 bases, and 16 bases separated the two germline ends. The CDR3 coding sequence is TGCAGTGCCCTCGCTAGGGGGGAAGGCTACACCTTC. Its translation: CSALARGEGYTF.

The chain links TRBV3-1 to TRBJ2-2; no definite D call. V shed 5 bases and J shed 7 bases, with 5 bases lying between them. The germline V gene encodes CDR1 LGHDT and CDR2 YNNKEL (reference sequence). The CDR3 length is 11 residues. This CDR3 reads CASSGVGELFF. Written as DNA, the CDR3 is TGTGCCAGCAGCGGGGTCGGGGAGCTGTTTTTT.

This clonotype was recorded a few times. The chain joins TRBV20-1 to TRBJ2-7; D call uncertain. CDR3 size: 12 residues. Germline V CDR1 and CDR2: DFQATT, SNEGSKA (reference sequence). V lost 7 bases to trimming and J lost 4 bases, with 14 bases between them. Written as DNA, the CDR3 is TGCAGTGTCAGTGACTTAACTTACGAGCAGTACTTC. It specifies CSVSDLTYEQYF.

A few counts support this clonotype. V usage is TRBV20-1 and J usage is TRBJ2-5; D might be TRBD1 (5 bases). V gave up 5 bases and J gave up 5 bases, with 15 bases separating them. CDR1 is DFQATT and CDR2 is SNEGSKA in the germline V gene (reference sequence). The CDR3 sequence is 13 residues long. CDR3 sequence (DNA): TGCAGTGCTGCAGGGTTATCAGAGGAGACCCAGTACTTC. This encodes CSAAGLSEETQYF.

This clonotype came up a few times. In nucleotides, the CDR3 is TGCGCCAGCAGCCAAGGGACACAGAAAGAGACCCAGTACTTC. As protein: CASSQGTQKETQYF. The V gene is TRBV4-1, the J gene TRBJ2-5, with D possibly TRBD1 on 5 matching bases. The CDR3 spans 14 residues. The V end was cut by 1 base, the J end by 3 bases, with 9 bases between. Germline-derived CDR1 and CDR2 are MGHRA and YSYEKL.

The gene calls are TRBV5-1 and TRBJ2-1; TRBD2 might be the D (6 bases). Germline V gene data show CDR1 as SGHRS and CDR2 as YFSETQ. The CDR3 totals 14 residues. The V end was cut by 6 bases, the J end by 4 bases, with 14 bases between. CDR3 coding DNA: TGCGCCAGCACGGGACTCGACAGTTACAATGAGCAGTTCTTC. Translating gives CASTGLDSYNEQFF.

This sequence joins TRBV7-2 and TRBJ2-1, with 7 bases fitting TRBD2. V shed 5 bases and J 7 bases; nucleotides not matched to a gene: 20. The CDR3 sequence is 18 residues long. From germline, CDR1 is SGHTA and CDR2 FQGNSA. CDR3 DNA sequence: TGTGCCAGCAGCGCCTATGCTTTGCCTGGCGGGAGTAGAAATGAGCAGTTCTTC. It specifies CASSAYALPGGSRNEQFF.

Comments on this clonotype: A junction boundary mismatches the germline segment, possibly from a read error. The chain is built from TRBV14 and TRBJ2-7; D ambiguous. Germline CDR1 is SGHDN and CDR2 is FVKESK. The CDR3 sequence is 16 residues long. The CDR3 bases are TGTGCCTGCAGCCAAGGTCTGTACACGAGCTCCTACGAGCAGTACTTC. Its translation is CACSQGLYTSSYEQYF.

This clonotype has a single count. J is TRBJ2-3 and V is TRBV6-2 or TRBV6-3; D not certain. Germline values: CDR1 MNHEY, CDR2 SVGEGT. The CDR3 covers 14 residues. V was shortened by 0 bases and J by 0 bases, with 4 bases between the two germline ends. DNA for the CDR3: TGTGCCAGCAGTTACTCATATAGCACAGATACGCAGTATTTT. It yields the protein CASSYSYSTDTQYF.